This T cell receptor beta chain was identified during a study of T cell changes during pregnancy in multiple sclerosis. This clone was seen just once. TCRdb keeps only in-frame clones here, not all; method: immunoSEQ multiplex PCR. The top ten clones hold about 6.4% of a sample with more than 30,000 clones, about nine tenths of them seen once. Germline V gene sequence: CDR1 SGDLS, CDR2 YYNGEE. V gave up 4 bases and J gave up 1 base; unmatched junction bases: 4. The CDR3 is made up of 14 amino acids. The sequences come from CD8+ T cells from peripheral blood mononuclear cells, collected in the second trimester of pregnancy. The TCR comes from a female donor with multiple sclerosis, enrolled in a pregnancy study. V and J are TRBV9 and TRBJ2-7; TRBD1 matches 8 bases. The CDR3 coding sequence is TGTGCCAGCAGCTCGGGACAGGTGTCCTACGAGCAGTACTTC. Translation gives CASSSGQVSYEQYF.